One and the same sample provided the 18 T cell receptor beta chains below, sequenced in a study of shared clonotypes between healthy human individuals. Clones were sequenced by immunoSEQ multiplex PCR, and TCRdb holds only the in-frame ones, with some missing. The sample holds millions of clones, 90% to 95% seen once. Input material: naive CD4+ T cells sorted from blood. Indicated subset: CD45RA+ positively selected. Every receptor here comes from a man aged 18 to 30 in good health.

This chain uses TRBV28 with TRBJ2-7, with D maybe TRBD1 (6 bases). The V end was cut by 7 bases, the J end by 2 bases, with 15 bases between. The germline CDR1 and CDR2 sequences are MDHEN and SYDVKM. The CDR3 totals 14 residues. CDR3 sequence: CASTDLGQPYEQYF. The DNA of the CDR3 is TGTGCCAGCACCGACCTCGGACAGCCCTACGAGCAGTACTTC.

The chain recombines TRBV4-3 with TRBJ1-3; D unclear. V was clipped by 3 bases and J by 1 base, with 16 bases between them. Germline lookup yields CDR1 LGHNA and CDR2 YSLEER. The CDR3 is 17 residues long. CDR3 coding DNA: TGCGCCAGCAGCCAGGAAGGCCATAGCTCTTCTGGAAACACCATATATTTT. The encoded protein is CASSQEGHSSSGNTIYF.

The chain recombines TRBV15 with TRBJ1-5, with 7 nucleotides matching TRBD1. V shed 3 bases and J 1 base; nucleotides not matched to a gene: 6. Germline loops: CDR1 LNHNV, CDR2 YYDKDF (reference sequence). CDR3 size: 16 residues. CDR3 loop: CATSSRQGASNQPQHF. Written as DNA, the CDR3 is TGTGCCACCAGCAGTAGACAGGGTGCGAGCAATCAGCCCCAGCATTTT.

Concerning this clone: Other DNA sequences in the sample encode the same CDR3. The genes are TRBV9 and TRBJ2-7; 7 bases are a match to TRBD1. The V segment lost 0 bases and the J segment 5 bases; nucleotides outside the gene matches: 5. The germline CDR1 and CDR2 sequences are SGDLS and YYNGEE. This CDR3 has 14 residues. The CDR3 here is CASSVGAGGNEQYF. The CDR3 DNA sequence: TGTGCCAGCAGCGTAGGGGCAGGGGGTAACGAGCAGTACTTC.

This chain joins TRBV6-5 and TRBJ2-4, with TRBD1 matching 10 bases. The CDR3 contains 14 residues. Germline V CDR1 and CDR2: MNHEY, SVGAGI. After removal of 6 bases from V and 7 bases from J, the junction contained 6 bases not matched to a gene. CDR3 residues: CASRSDRGLNIQYF. DNA for the CDR3: TGTGCCAGCAGATCCGACAGGGGGCTGAACATTCAGTACTTC.

The count of this clone is one. The sample holds other DNA sequences that translate to the same CDR3. This chain uses TRBV5-1 with TRBJ2-2; the match to TRBD2 covers 8 bases. CDR3 length: 15 residues. The germline V gene has CDR1 SGHRS and CDR2 YFSETQ. Unmatched junction bases numbered 5, after V lost 3 bases and J lost 4 bases. The CDR3 spells CASSSLSGSTGELFF. The CDR3 DNA reads TGCGCCAGCAGCTCTTTAAGCGGGAGCACCGGGGAGCTGTTTTTT.

This chain joins TRBV6-1 and TRBJ1-1; 8 nucleotides agree with TRBD1. V dropped 6 bases and J dropped 5; count of bases not matched to a gene: 5. The germline V gene encodes CDR1 MNHNS and CDR2 SASEGT. This CDR3 has 13 residues. CDR3 amino acids: CASRRTGRTEAFF. In nucleotides, the CDR3 is TGTGCCAGCAGGAGGACAGGGCGGACTGAAGCTTTCTTT.

This chain links TRBV29-1 with TRBJ1-1, with D hard to call. CDR3 length: 14 residues. In germline, CDR1 is SQVTM, CDR2 ANQGSEA. V dropped 0 bases and J dropped 1 base, with 9 bases sitting between them. CDR3 residues: CSVEDSPGNTEAFF. CDR3 DNA sequence: TGCAGCGTTGAAGATTCCCCGGGGAACACTGAAGCTTTCTTT.

V gene TRBV18 combines with J gene TRBJ2-1; perhaps D is TRBD1 or TRBD2 (5 bases each). The V and J ends lost 6 bases and 7 bases respectively, with 22 bases between them. The CDR3 length is 16 residues. The V gene's germline CDR1 is KGHSH and CDR2 LQKENI. The CDR3 region has the DNA TGTGCCAGCTCCCCCAACAGAGGGGCGGTATTGAATGAGCAGTTCTTC. As protein: CASSPNRGAVLNEQFF. Drawing the rest from reference TRBV18 and TRBJ2-1, the complete variable domain is NAGVMQNPRHLVRRRGQEARLRCSPMKGHSHVYWYRQLPEEGLKFMVYLQKENIIDESGMPKERFSAEFPKEGPSILRIQQVVRGDSAAYFCASSPNRGAVLNEQFFGPGTRLTVL.

V is TRBV6-5 and J is TRBJ1-5, with D possibly being TRBD1 (5 bases). The V gene lost 6 bases and the J gene lost 6 bases, with 15 bases spanning the gap. CDR1 is MNHEY, CDR2 SVGAGI, per germline. This CDR3 has 14 residues. The chain's CDR3 is CASSRRQSPQPQHF. DNA of the CDR3: TGTGCCAGCAGCCGCCGACAGTCCCCTCAGCCCCAGCATTTT.

A word on this clone: The same CDR3 also results from other DNA sequences found in this sample. J is TRBJ1-2 and V is TRBV11-2; tentative D call: TRBD1 (5 bases). V lost 5 bases and J lost 2, with 9 bases in between. The CDR3 covers 13 residues. Germline V gene sequence: CDR1 SGHAT, CDR2 FQNNGV. In DNA form, the CDR3 reads TGTGCCAGCAGCCCGAGGGGAAACTATGGCTACACCTTC. Encoded protein: CASSPRGNYGYTF.

This chain's CDR3 is CASSLGTGTEAFF. In nucleotides, the CDR3 is TGCGCCAGCAGCTTGGGTACAGGGACTGAAGCTTTCTTT. The genes are TRBV5-1 and TRBJ1-1; TRBD1 is a possible D gene (6 bases). Trimming took 0 bases from V and 5 from J, leaving 8 bases between them. From germline, CDR1 is SGHRS and CDR2 YFSETQ. The CDR3 is made up of 13 amino acids.

The rearrangement joins TRBV6-6 to TRBJ1-1; D may be TRBD1 (6 bases). This CDR3 contains 14 residues. Germline V gene data show CDR1 as MNHNY and CDR2 as SVGAGI (reference sequence). Trimming pared 5 bases from V and 0 bases from J, leaving 10 bases between. The DNA for the CDR3 is TGTGCCAGCAGTCTCAGGGGCCTGAACACTGAAGCTTTCTTT. Translation: CASSLRGLNTEAFF.

The rearrangement uses TRBV4-3 and TRBJ2-3; D is perhaps TRBD1 or TRBD2 (7 bases each). The CDR3 spans 16 residues. Trimming pared 1 base from V and 5 bases from J, leaving 16 bases between. Germline V gene sequence: CDR1 LGHNA, CDR2 YSLEER. CDR3 sequence: CASSQVGEGDRDTQYF. The CDR3 region has the DNA TGCGCCAGCAGCCAAGTGGGGGAGGGGGACAGAGATACGCAGTATTTT.

V is TRBV10-3 and J is TRBJ1-6; TRBD1 might be the D (5 bases). CDR3 length: 16 residues. The V end lost 0 bases, the J end lost 8 bases, and 14 bases lay between the germline ends. In germline, CDR1 is ENHRY, CDR2 SYGVKD. The CDR3 here is CAISESGRGLYSPLHF. The CDR3 DNA sequence: TGTGCCATCAGTGAGTCTGGGAGGGGCCTTTATTCACCCCTCCACTTT.

CDR3 DNA: TGTGCCAGCAGCTTAATGTCTGGGGGACAGGCCGGGGAGCTGTTTTTT. Amino acid sequence: CASSLMSGGQAGELFF. This chain joins TRBV7-3 and TRBJ2-2, with 8 bases aligning to TRBD1. The CDR3 length is 16 residues. V shed 1 base and J 6 bases; nucleotides not matched to a gene: 7. CDR1 is SGHTA and CDR2 is FQGTGA in the germline V gene.

This clone was seen only once. This chain joins TRBV4-2 and TRBJ2-2; D is ambiguous. V was pared by 0 bases and J by 2 bases, with 7 bases between. The CDR3 length is 15 residues. CDR1 and CDR2 from the germline V gene are LGHNA and YNFKEQ. This CDR3 reads CASSQDLTNTGELFF. As DNA, the CDR3 is TGTGCCAGCAGCCAAGATTTGACAAACACCGGGGAGCTGTTTTTT.

The rearrangement uses TRBV7-3 and TRBJ1-5; D gene uncertain. CDR3 length: 13 amino acids. Trimming pared 8 bases from V and 2 bases from J, leaving 10 bases between. Germline values: CDR1 SGHTA, CDR2 FQGTGA. The CDR3 DNA follows: TGTGCCAGCGGAGGCCCTGGCAATCAGCCCCAGCATTTT. As protein: CASGGPGNQPQHF.